A single sample gave rise to the 9 T cell receptor beta chains below, sequenced in a study of spatial heterogeneity in lung cancer. The time point denotes: sample taken at primary tumor resection. TCRdb itself ran the 5' RACE reads through MiXCR, one entry per CDR3 protein. Of 24,000 or so distinct CDR3 sequences listed, roughly 7% are singletons. Specimen: PBMCs, collected at surgery. These receptors were taken from a male donor with early-stage non-small cell lung cancer.

This chain links TRBV12-3 or TRBV12-4 with TRBJ2-7, with D uncertain. The CDR3 contains 12 residues. V shed 6 bases and J shed 2 bases, with 8 bases lying between them. This chain's CDR3 is CASSPSPYEQYF. The CDR3 DNA reads as TGTGCCAGCAGCCCCTCCCCCTACGAGCAGTACTTC.

This clonotype was seen just once. One junction end does not reproduce the germline sequence, and a read error may be involved. This sequence joins TRBV4-1 and TRBJ1-3; tentatively, D is TRBD1 (5 bases). Germline assignment: CDR1 MGHRA and CDR2 YSYEKL. The CDR3 has 16 residues. CDR3 in DNA: TGTGCCAGCAGCCCCGCGGGACGCCGCTCTGGAAACACCATATATTTT. This codes for CASSPAGRRSGNTIYF.

This clonotype was counted many times. V and J are TRBV20-1 and TRBJ1-5; unclear D gene. Germline loops: CDR1 DFQATT, CDR2 SNEGSKA (reference sequence). Trimming shortened V by 6 bases and J by 2 bases, and 8 bases separated the two germline ends. The CDR3 loop spans 12 amino acids. The CDR3 here is CSARTGNQPQHF. The CDR3 region has the DNA TGCAGTGCCCGGACCGGCAATCAGCCCCAGCATTTT.

This clonotype was counted ten times or more. The J gene is TRBJ2-1, the V gene TRBV6-5; 10 bases are shared with TRBD1. Germline CDR1 reads MNHEY; CDR2 reads SVGAGI. This CDR3 region has 15 residues. J was trimmed by 8 bases and V by 5 bases; bases with no gene match: 9. CDR3 region: CASSRTGGRIDEQFF. As DNA, the CDR3 is TGTGCCAGCAGTCGGACAGGGGGAAGAATCGATGAGCAGTTCTTC.

This clonotype was counted only a few times. The genes are TRBV6-5 and TRBJ2-1; D is unresolved. The CDR3 covers 15 residues. The V and J ends lost 2 bases and 0 bases respectively, with 8 bases between them. Germline V gives CDR1 MNHEY, CDR2 SVGAGI. The CDR3 loop is CASSYGPGSYNEQFF. CDR3 nucleotide sequence: TGTGCCAGCAGTTACGGCCCAGGCTCCTACAATGAGCAGTTCTTC.

Comments on this clonotype: A much larger clone lies one base from this, so it may be a read error. The gene calls are TRBV5-1 and TRBJ2-5, with D maybe TRBD1 (5 bases). The CDR3 extends over 14 amino acids. Germline V gives CDR1 SGHRS, CDR2 YFSETQ. The CDR3 loop is CAGSRASPGETQYF. CDR3 DNA sequence: TGCGCCGGCAGCCGGGCGTCTCCAGGGGAGACCCAGTACTTC. The entire variable domain, with the rest obtained from reference TRBV5-1 and TRBJ2-5, is as follows: KAGVTQTPRYLIKTRGQQVTLSCSPISGHRSVSWYQQTPGQGLQFLFEYFSETQRNKGNFPGRFSGRQFSNSRSEMNVSTLELGDSALYLCAGSRASPGETQYFGPGTRLLVL.

This chain uses TRBV12-3 or TRBV12-4 with TRBJ2-1; D remains ambiguous. Trimming removed 4 bases at V and 15 bases at J, with 13 bases between. CDR3 length equals 11 residues. Here the CDR3 DNA reads TGTGCCAGCAGTTCGACCCACCCCAGGTTCTTC. Translating gives CASSSTHPRFF.

This clonotype was recorded many times. The gene calls are TRBV14 and TRBJ2-5; the D gene is possibly TRBD1 (6 bases). Trimming shortened V by 2 bases and J by 3 bases, and 19 bases separated the two germline ends. CDR1 SGHDN and CDR2 FVKESK come from the germline V gene. The CDR3 length is 17 residues. The CDR3 bases are TGTGCCAGCAGCCAAATTGTATTCGACAGGCGGGAAGAGACCCAGTACTTC. Its protein is CASSQIVFDRREETQYF.

This clonotype was recorded many times. The genes are TRBV24-1 and TRBJ2-1; D may be TRBD1 or TRBD2 (6 bases each). CDR3 length equals 19 residues. Germline CDR1 is KGHDR and CDR2 is SFDVKD. The V gene lost 0 bases and the J gene lost 4 bases, with 21 bases spanning the gap. The CDR3 spells CATSDLRREKEGVYNEQFF. For the CDR3, the DNA is TGTGCCACCAGTGATTTGCGGCGAGAAAAGGAGGGGGTATACAATGAGCAGTTCTTC.